This T cell receptor (beta chain) is drawn from a study of blood T cells in healthy people across ages. A second PCR, run for about 6 to 11 cycles, used a sample-barcoded 5' primer plus a J-beta primer mix. TCRdb independently ran MiXCR on the 5' RACE reads; one entry per CDR3 protein. This table has 1.4 million to 1.5 million distinct CDR3 sequences, 42% appearing once. The specimen sequenced was blood. The origin of this receptor is a woman aged 18-35 years in good health.

CDR3 sequence: CSAIQGNTEAFF. For the CDR3, the DNA is TGCAGTGCTATACAGGGGAACACTGAAGCTTTCTTT. The gene calls are TRBV20-1 and TRBJ1-1; D perhaps matches TRBD1 (6 bases). V lost 4 bases to trimming and J lost 1 base, with 7 bases between them. This CDR3 has 12 residues. Germline V gives CDR1 DFQATT, CDR2 SNEGSKA (reference sequence).